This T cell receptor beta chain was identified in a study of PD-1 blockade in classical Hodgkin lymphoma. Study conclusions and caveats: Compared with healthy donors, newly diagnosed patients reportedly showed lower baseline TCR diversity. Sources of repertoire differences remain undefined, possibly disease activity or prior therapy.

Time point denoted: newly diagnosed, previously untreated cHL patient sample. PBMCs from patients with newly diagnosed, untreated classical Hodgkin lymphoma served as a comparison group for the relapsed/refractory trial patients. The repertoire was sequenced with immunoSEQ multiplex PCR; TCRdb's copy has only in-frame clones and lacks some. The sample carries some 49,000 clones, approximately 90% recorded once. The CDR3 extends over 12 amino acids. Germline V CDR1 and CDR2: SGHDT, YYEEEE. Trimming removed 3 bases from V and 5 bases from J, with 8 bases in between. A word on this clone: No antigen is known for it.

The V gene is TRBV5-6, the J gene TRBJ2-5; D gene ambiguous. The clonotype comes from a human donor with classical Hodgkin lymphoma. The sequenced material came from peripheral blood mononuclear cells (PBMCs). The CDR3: CASSSHRETQYF. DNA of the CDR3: TGTGCCAGCAGCTCACACCGGGAGACCCAGTACTTC.